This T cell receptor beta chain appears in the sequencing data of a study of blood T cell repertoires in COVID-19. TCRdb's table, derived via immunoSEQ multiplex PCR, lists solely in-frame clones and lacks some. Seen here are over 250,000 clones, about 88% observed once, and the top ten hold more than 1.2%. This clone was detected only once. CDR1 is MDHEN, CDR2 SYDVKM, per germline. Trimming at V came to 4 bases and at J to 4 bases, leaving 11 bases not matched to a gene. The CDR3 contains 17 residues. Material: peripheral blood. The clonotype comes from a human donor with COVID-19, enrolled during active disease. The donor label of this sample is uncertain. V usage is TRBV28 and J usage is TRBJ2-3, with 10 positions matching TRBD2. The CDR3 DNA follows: TGTGCCAGCAGTTCACCCGCTAGCGGGAGCCGGGCAGATACGCAGTATTTT. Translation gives CASSSPASGSRADTQYF.